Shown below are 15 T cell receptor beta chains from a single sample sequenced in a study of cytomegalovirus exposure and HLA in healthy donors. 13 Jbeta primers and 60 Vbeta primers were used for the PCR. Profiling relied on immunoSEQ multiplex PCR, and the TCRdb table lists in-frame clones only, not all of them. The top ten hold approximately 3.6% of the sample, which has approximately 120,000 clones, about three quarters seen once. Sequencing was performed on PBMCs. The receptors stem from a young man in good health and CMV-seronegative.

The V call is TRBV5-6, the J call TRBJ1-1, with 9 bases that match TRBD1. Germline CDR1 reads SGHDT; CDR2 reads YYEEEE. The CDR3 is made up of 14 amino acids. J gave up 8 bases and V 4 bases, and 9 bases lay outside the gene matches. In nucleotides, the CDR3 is TGTGCCAGCAGCCCGGGACAGGGATTACTCGAAGCTTTCTTT. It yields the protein CASSPGQGLLEAFF.

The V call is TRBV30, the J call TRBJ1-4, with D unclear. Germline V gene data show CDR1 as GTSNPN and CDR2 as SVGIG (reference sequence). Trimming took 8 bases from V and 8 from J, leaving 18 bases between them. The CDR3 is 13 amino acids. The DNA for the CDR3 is TGTGCCACCTCAGCGGACTTCGAAGAAAAACTGTTTTTT. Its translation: CATSADFEEKLFF.

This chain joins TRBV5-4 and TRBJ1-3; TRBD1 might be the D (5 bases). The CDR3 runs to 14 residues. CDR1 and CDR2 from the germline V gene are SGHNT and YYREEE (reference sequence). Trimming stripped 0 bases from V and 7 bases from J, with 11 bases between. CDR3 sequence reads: CASSLGIRDNTIYF. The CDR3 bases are TGTGCCAGCAGCTTGGGGATCAGGGATAACACCATATATTTT.

CDR3 DNA sequence: TGTGCCAGCAGTTCTAGATCCTACGAGCAGTACTTC. Residues: CASSSRSYEQYF. This chain links TRBV7-9 with TRBJ2-7; D gene ambiguous. Trimming removed 6 bases from V and 1 base from J, with 7 bases in between. Germline lookup yields CDR1 SEHNR and CDR2 FQNEAQ (reference sequence). The CDR3 length is 12 residues.

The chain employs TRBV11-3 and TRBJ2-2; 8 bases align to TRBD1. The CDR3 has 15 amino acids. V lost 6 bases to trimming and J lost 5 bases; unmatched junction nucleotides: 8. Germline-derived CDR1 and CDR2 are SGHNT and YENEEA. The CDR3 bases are TGTGCCAGCAGTTTCGACAGGGGAAAAACCGGGGAGCTGTTTTTT. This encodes CASSFDRGKTGELFF.

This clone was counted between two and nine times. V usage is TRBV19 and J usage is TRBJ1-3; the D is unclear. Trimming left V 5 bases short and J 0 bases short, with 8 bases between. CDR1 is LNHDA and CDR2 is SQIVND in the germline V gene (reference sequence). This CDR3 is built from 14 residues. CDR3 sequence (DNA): TGTGCCAGTAGTCGACGGAGCTCTGGAAACACCATATATTTT. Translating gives CASSRRSSGNTIYF.

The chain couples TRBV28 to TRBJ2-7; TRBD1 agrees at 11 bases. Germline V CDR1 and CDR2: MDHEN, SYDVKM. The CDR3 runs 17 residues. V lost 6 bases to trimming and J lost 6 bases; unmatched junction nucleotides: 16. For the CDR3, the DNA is TGTGCCAGCAGCGCGCCCCCAACGCGGACAGGGGGCAGCGAGCAGTACTTC. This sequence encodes CASSAPPTRTGGSEQYF.

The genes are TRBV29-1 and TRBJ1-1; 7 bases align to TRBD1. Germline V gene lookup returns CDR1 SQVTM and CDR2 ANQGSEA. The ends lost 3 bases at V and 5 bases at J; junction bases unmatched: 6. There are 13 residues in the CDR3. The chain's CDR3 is CSVERQGRTEAFF. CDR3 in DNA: TGCAGCGTTGAGAGACAGGGTAGGACTGAAGCTTTCTTT.

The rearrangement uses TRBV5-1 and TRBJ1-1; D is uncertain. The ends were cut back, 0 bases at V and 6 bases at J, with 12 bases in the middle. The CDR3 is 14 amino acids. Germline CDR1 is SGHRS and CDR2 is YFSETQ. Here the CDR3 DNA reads TGCGCCAGCAGCTTGGCCGGTCAAACGCCTGAAGCTTTCTTT. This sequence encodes CASSLAGQTPEAFF. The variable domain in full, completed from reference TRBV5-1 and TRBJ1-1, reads KAGVTQTPRYLIKTRGQQVTLSCSPISGHRSVSWYQQTPGQGLQFLFEYFSETQRNKGNFPGRFSGRQFSNSRSEMNVSTLELGDSALYLCASSLAGQTPEAFFGQGTRLTVV.

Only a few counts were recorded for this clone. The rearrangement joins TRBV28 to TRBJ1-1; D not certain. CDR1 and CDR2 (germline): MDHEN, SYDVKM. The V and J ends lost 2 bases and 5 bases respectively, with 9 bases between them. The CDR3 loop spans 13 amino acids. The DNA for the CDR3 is TGTGCCAGCAGTTTACGGTCGGGGACTGAAGCTTTCTTT. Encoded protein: CASSLRSGTEAFF.

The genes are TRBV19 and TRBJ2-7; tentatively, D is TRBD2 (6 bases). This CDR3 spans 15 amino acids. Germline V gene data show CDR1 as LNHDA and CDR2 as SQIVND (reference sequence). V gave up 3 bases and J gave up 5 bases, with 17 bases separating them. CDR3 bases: TGTGCCAGTAGTATCGGTAGACTAGGGCGGGACGAGCAGTACTTC. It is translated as CASSIGRLGRDEQYF.

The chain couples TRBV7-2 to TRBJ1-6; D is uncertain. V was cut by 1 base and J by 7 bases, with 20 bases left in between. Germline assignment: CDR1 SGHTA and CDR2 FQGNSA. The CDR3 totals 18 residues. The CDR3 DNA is TGTGCCAGCAGCTTAGAGTTTGGAGAGGAACTTAGAAATTCACCCCTCCACTTT. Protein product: CASSLEFGEELRNSPLHF.

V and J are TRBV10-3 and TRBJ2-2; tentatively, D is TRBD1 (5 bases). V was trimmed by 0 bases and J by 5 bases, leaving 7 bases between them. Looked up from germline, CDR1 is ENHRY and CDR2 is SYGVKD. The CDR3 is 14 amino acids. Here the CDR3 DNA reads TGTGCCATCAGTGAGTCGACAGTTACCGGGGAGCTGTTTTTT. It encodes CAISESTVTGELFF.

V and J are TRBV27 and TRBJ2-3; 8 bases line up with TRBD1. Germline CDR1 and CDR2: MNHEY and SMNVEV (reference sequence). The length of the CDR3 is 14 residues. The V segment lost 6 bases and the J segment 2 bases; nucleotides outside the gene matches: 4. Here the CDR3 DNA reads TGTGCCAGCAGAAGGCAGGGGGCCACAGATACGCAGTATTTT. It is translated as CASRRQGATDTQYF.

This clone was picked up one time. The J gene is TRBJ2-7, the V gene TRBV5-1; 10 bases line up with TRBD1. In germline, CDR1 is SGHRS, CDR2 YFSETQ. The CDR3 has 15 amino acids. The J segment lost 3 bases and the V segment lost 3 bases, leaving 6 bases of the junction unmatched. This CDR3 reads CASSSGTGVSYEQYF. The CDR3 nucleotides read TGCGCCAGCAGCTCGGGGACAGGGGTTAGCTACGAGCAGTACTTC.